This T cell receptor beta chain was sequenced during a study of lymphopenia after photon versus proton radiotherapy. TCRdb's copy holds only in-frame clones and misses some; the assay was immunoSEQ multiplex PCR. The table records around 30,000 clones, almost 90% of them present only once. CDR3 length: 13 amino acids. V was clipped by 2 bases and J by 7 bases, with 8 bases between them. The V gene's germline CDR1 is KGHSH and CDR2 LQKENI. This receptor was identified in a woman aged 45-59 years with pancreatic cancer. The chain has TRBV18 and TRBJ2-2; D remains ambiguous. This material consisted of peripheral blood, taken from a patient treated with photon-based radiotherapy. The DNA of the CDR3 is TGTGCCAGCTCACCAAAGAATTTCGGGGAGCTGTTTTTT. Encoded protein: CASSPKNFGELFF.